This T cell receptor (beta chain) emerged from a study of T cell responses to AZD1222 COVID-19 vaccine. About the research overall: Second doses were pooled across both intervals (about 4 or about 12 weeks).

Measured with immunoSEQ multiplex PCR; TCRdb has only the in-frame clones, and not every one. Seen here are tens of thousands of clones, roughly 90% observed once, and the top ten hold about a fifth. With respect to this clone: Its target is unknown.

Study findings and constraints: Across spike, vaccine-associated CD4 TCRs were found, dominant at 160-218 and 743-854. White British ancestry dominated among donors, who included more females, and clonal diversity was possibly underestimated. Recipients of two AZD1222 doses showed rising Spike-specific TCR breadth and depth.

Germline V CDR1 and CDR2: SEHNR, FQNEAQ (reference sequence). This CDR3 has 16 residues. V lost 10 bases and J lost 1; bases outside the gene matches: 12. The sample consisted of peripheral blood, taken on day 0 of AZD1222 vaccination. The receptor comes from an adult in good health. The rearrangement uses TRBV7-9 and TRBJ1-3; TRBD1 matches at 8 bases. The CDR3, as DNA: TGTGCCACCTCCACCCCGGGACAGGAATCTGGAAACACCATATATTTT. It codes for CATSTPGQESGNTIYF.